What follows describes a single TCR beta chain. Its antigen is as yet unknown. These data are taken from a study of T cells expressing NK-cell markers. About the research overall: CD3+CD56+NKG2C+, CD3+CD56+NKG2C- and CD3+CD56-NKG2C+ T cells, once sorted, supplied the TCR beta repertoires.

5'RACE template switching built TCR beta cDNA with unique molecular identifiers. No DNA is given; TCRdb re-called the 5' RACE reads and lists each CDR3 protein once. This specimen shows about 390,000 distinct CDR3 sequences; the ten leading clones hold approximately 12%. This CDR3 has 16 residues. Germline V gives CDR1 SGHRS, CDR2 YFSETQ. Notes on the study in general: The share of CD8+ T cells held by dominant NKG2C+ clonotypes was 1.0-7.0% in roughly 6 donors.

Sequencing input: blood T cells: a sorted CD56 or NKG2C T cell subset, CD4+ or CD8+ T cells, or bulk PBMC T cells (not recorded which). The sequence came from a woman between 45 and 65 years old in good health. This chain connects TRBV5-1 to TRBJ1-1; the D gene TCRdb calls, TRBD1, cannot be checked with no DNA. This chain's CDR3 is CASSLAPQARNTEAFF. The whole variable domain, remainder taken from reference TRBV5-1 and TRBJ1-1, is KAGVTQTPRYLIKTRGQQVTLSCSPISGHRSVSWYQQTPGQGLQFLFEYFSETQRNKGNFPGRFSGRQFSNSRSEMNVSTLELGDSALYLCASSLAPQARNTEAFFGQGTRLTVV.